A single sample gave rise to the 14 T cell receptor beta chains below, sequenced in a study of OX40 agonist ivuxolimab in advanced cancers. Produced via immunoSEQ multiplex PCR; TCRdb's table is partial and in-frame only. The sample holds around 37,000 clones, 81% seen once. This specimen consisted of CD4+ or CD8+ T cells sorted from blood, obtained in a trial of the OX40 agonist ivuxolimab. These receptors came from an adult with an advanced solid tumor such as melanoma, head and neck, liver or kidney cancer.

The V and J genes are TRBV29-1 and TRBJ2-7; D is perhaps TRBD2 (5 bases). There are 13 residues in the CDR3. Trimming cost V 5 bases and J 5 bases, with 16 bases left between them. CDR1 is SQVTM and CDR2 is ANQGSEA in the germline V gene. This CDR3 reads CSVFGGWANEQYF. In DNA, the CDR3 is TGCAGCGTTTTCGGAGGCTGGGCCAACGAGCAGTACTTC.

This chain uses TRBV12-2 with TRBJ2-6. TRBV12-2 is designated a pseudogene. This CDR3 has 19 amino acids. The CDR3 loop reads CASHPRTDWIESGANVLTF. DNA for the CDR3: TGTGCAAGTCACCCTAGGACGGATTGGATTGAATCTGGGGCCAACGTCCTGACTTTC.

The chain recombines TRBV11-2 with TRBJ2-7; either TRBD1 or TRBD2 may supply D (6 bases each). V lost 3 bases, J lost 6 bases, and 18 bases lay in between. The germline gives CDR1 SGHAT, CDR2 FQNNGV. This CDR3 has 15 residues. Written as DNA, the CDR3 is TGTGCCAGCAGCTTGGTCGTGCTAGCGACAGGCGAGCAGTACTTC. This codes for CASSLVVLATGEQYF.

This rearrangement joins TRBV6-6 to TRBJ1-1, with TRBD1 matching over 7 bases. CDR3 length: 13 residues. V shed 6 bases and J 1 base; nucleotides not matched to a gene: 2. CDR1 MNHNY and CDR2 SVGAGI come from the germline V gene (reference sequence). CDR3 in DNA: TGTGCCAGCAGCCGACAGGGGAACACTGAAGCTTTCTTT. This gives the protein CASSRQGNTEAFF.

The V gene is TRBV5-1, the J gene TRBJ2-6; the D is unclear. From germline, CDR1 is SGHRS and CDR2 YFSETQ. CDR3 length equals 17 residues. Trimming removed 6 bases at V and 5 bases at J, with 21 bases between. This CDR3 is CASMENGSQSRANVLTF. For the CDR3, the DNA is TGCGCCAGCATGGAAAACGGTTCACAAAGTCGGGCCAACGTCCTGACTTTC.

This chain uses TRBV28 with TRBJ2-7, with 8 bases identical to TRBD1. V was pared by 7 bases and J by 0 bases, with 8 bases of the junction left unmatched. Germline CDR1 reads MDHEN; CDR2 reads SYDVKM. The length of the CDR3 is 15 residues. The CDR3 loop is CASIPRGQGSYEQYF. The CDR3 DNA sequence: TGTGCCAGCATCCCTCGTGGACAGGGCTCCTACGAGCAGTACTTC.

This clone has a single count. J is TRBJ1-2 and V is TRBV28; D call uncertain. The germline V gene has CDR1 MDHEN and CDR2 SYDVKM. The V gene lost 5 bases and the J gene lost 4 bases, with 17 bases spanning the gap. The length of the CDR3 is 15 residues. CDR3 residues: CASSPPGGMSYGYTF. The CDR3 DNA sequence: TGTGCCAGCAGTCCTCCTGGAGGGATGAGCTATGGCTACACCTTC.

The rearrangement links TRBV5-1 to TRBJ2-3; D not certain. This CDR3 region has 15 residues. V gave up 5 bases and J gave up 4 bases, with 17 bases separating them. Germline V CDR1 and CDR2: SGHRS, YFSETQ. The CDR3 coding sequence is TGCGCCAGCAGTTCTACCGTACGACGCGCAGATACGCAGTATTTT. Its protein product is CASSSTVRRADTQYF.

This clone was detected a few times. This chain links TRBV7-8 with TRBJ2-1; 10 bases agree with TRBD2. V was pared by 2 bases and J by 2 bases, with 3 bases of the junction left unmatched. CDR3 length equals 16 residues. In germline, CDR1 is SGHVS, CDR2 FQNEAQ. The CDR3 here is CASSLLAGDAYNEQFF. In DNA, the CDR3 is TGTGCCAGCAGCTTACTAGCGGGGGACGCCTACAATGAGCAGTTCTTC.

In its sample, this clone was seen a few times. The chain is built from TRBV23-1 and TRBJ1-4; maybe TRBD1 (5 bases). TRBV23-1 is known as an ORF, though its function is uncertain. V was trimmed by 6 bases and J by 7 bases, leaving 21 bases between them. This CDR3 has 16 residues. The CDR3 DNA reads TGCGCCAGCAGCCAAGATCTTCCGGGGGTTTTTGAAAAACTGTTTTTT. It encodes CASSQDLPGVFEKLFF.

This clone is a singleton in its sample. The chain employs TRBV2 and TRBJ2-2, with 7 bases that match TRBD1. Losses at the gene ends were 8 bases for V and 5 bases for J; bases not matched to a gene: 11. CDR3 length equals 15 residues. CDR1 is SNHLY and CDR2 is FYNNEI in the germline V gene. The CDR3 loop is CASQKETGPTGELFF. In nucleotides, the CDR3 is TGTGCCAGCCAAAAGGAGACAGGGCCAACCGGGGAGCTGTTTTTT.

The chain uses TRBV27 and TRBJ1-5, with 7 bases lining up with TRBD1. The germline V gene encodes CDR1 MNHEY and CDR2 SMNVEV (reference sequence). V was pared by 6 bases and J by 3 bases, with 8 bases of the junction left unmatched. The CDR3 extends over 15 amino acids. The CDR3 is CASSRGWGINQPQHF. The CDR3 DNA is TGTGCCAGCAGCAGGGGGTGGGGGATCAATCAGCCCCAGCATTTT.

V gene TRBV9 combines with J gene TRBJ2-2; the D is unclear. V lost 4 bases to trimming and J lost 4 bases, with 11 bases between them. The CDR3 consists of 14 residues. In germline, CDR1 is SGDLS, CDR2 YYNGEE. The DNA for the CDR3 is TGTGCCAGCAGCCCCCGGCCACTCACCGGGGAGCTGTTTTTT. Translating gives CASSPRPLTGELFF.

This chain joins TRBV27 and TRBJ1-3; the match to TRBD1 covers 7 bases. The CDR3 contains 16 residues. J was trimmed by 0 bases and V by 7 bases; bases with no gene match: 9. Germline V gene sequence: CDR1 MNHEY, CDR2 SMNVEV (reference sequence). For the CDR3, the DNA is TGTGCCAGCATCTTGACAGGGTCTCTCTCTGGAAACACCATATATTTT. Translating it yields CASILTGSLSGNTIYF.